This record concerns one TCR beta chain sequence. The antigen is not known. This same CDR3 is encoded by further DNA sequences in the sample. Peripheral blood samples and lesional scalp punch biopsies were obtained from alopecia areata patients. Using a FACSAria, the CD4+ and CD8+ T cells were sorted from the PBMCs. Investigators isolated RNA and reverse transcribed it into cDNA to act as the sequencing template. The protocol was immunoSEQ multiplex PCR, while the TCRdb copy is restricted to in-frame clones and leaves out a portion. Counted here are about 150,000 clones, 80% to 90% occurring once; the ten biggest clones make up less than 15%. The sample originates from a study of CD8+ T cells in alopecia areata. Study-level findings and limits: Across lesional scalp, and particularly alopecia totalis/universalis, clonality surpassed that of normal scalp.

In germline, CDR1 is SGDLS, CDR2 YYNGEE. CDR3 length: 14 residues. The V gene lost 2 bases and the J gene lost 2 bases, with 9 bases spanning the gap. The chain joins TRBV9 to TRBJ2-3; maybe TRBD2 (6 bases). Source: CD8+ T cells sorted from blood, taken at week 0. The clonotype originates from a human donor with alopecia areata. This CDR3 is CASSVGGDTDTQYF. CDR3 bases: TGTGCCAGCAGCGTTGGCGGGGACACAGATACGCAGTATTTT.